A single sample is the source of the 7 T cell receptor beta chains below, sequenced in a study of technical replicates of blood from several donors. Repertoires were generated with immunoSEQ multiplex PCR, while TCRdb's copy carries only in-frame clones and drops some. The data hold some 80,000 clones, with approximately 78% observed a single time. Material: PBMCs. These receptors were obtained from a human donor in good health. Some clones in this sample may be carry-over from other donors' samples.

The rearrangement links TRBV30 to TRBJ1-1; no definite D call. V lost 2 bases to trimming and J lost 1 base, with 5 bases between them. The CDR3 spans 12 residues. The germline CDR1 and CDR2 sequences are GTSNPN and SVGIG (reference sequence). The CDR3 nucleotides read TGTGCCTGGAGTCCGTCGAACACTGAAGCTTTCTTT. It translates to CAWSPSNTEAFF.

V usage is TRBV29-1 and J usage is TRBJ1-4; D is unclear. V was shortened by 5 bases and J by 0 bases, with 7 bases between the two germline ends. The V gene's germline CDR1 is SQVTM and CDR2 ANQGSEA. The CDR3 runs 13 residues. This CDR3 reads CSVSGATNEKLFF. DNA of the CDR3: TGCAGCGTTAGCGGGGCAACTAATGAAAAACTGTTTTTT.

In its sample, this clone was seen a few times. The chain uses TRBV6-4 and TRBJ2-1; 7 nucleotides line up with TRBD2. Germline V gives CDR1 MRHNA, CDR2 SNTAGT. The CDR3 covers 15 residues. The trim removed 4 bases at V and 7 bases at J, leaving 10 bases unmatched. CDR3 in amino acids: CASSASSGAGNEQFF. The DNA for the CDR3 is TGTGCCAGCAGTGCTTCTAGCGGAGCGGGTAATGAGCAGTTCTTC.

This clone came up once. This chain connects TRBV7-2 to TRBJ2-7; D gene ambiguous. CDR1 is SGHTA and CDR2 is FQGNSA in the germline V gene. Trimming took off 8 bases at V and 0 bases at J, with 8 bases between the two ends. This CDR3 has 12 residues. CDR3 in DNA: TGTGCCAGCGCCTATGACTCCTACGAGCAGTACTTC. This gives the protein CASAYDSYEQYF. Complete variable domain (other parts from reference TRBV7-2 and TRBJ2-7): GAGVSQSPSNKVTEKGKDVELRCDPISGHTALYWYRQSLGQGLEFLIYFQGNSAPDKSGLPSDRFSAERTGGSVSTLTIQRTQQEDSAVYLCASAYDSYEQYFGPGTRLTVT.

The J gene is TRBJ2-3, the V gene TRBV25-1; perhaps TRBD2 as D (5 bases). CDR1 and CDR2 (germline): MGHDK, SYGVNS. The CDR3 is made up of 17 amino acids. Trimming stripped 3 bases from V and 2 bases from J, with 18 bases between. This CDR3 is CASSEDRQRGITDTQYF. CDR3 DNA: TGTGCCAGCAGTGAGGACCGGCAGAGAGGGATCACAGATACGCAGTATTTT.

The rearrangement links TRBV18 to TRBJ1-5, with TRBD1 identical over 9 bases. The CDR3 length is 17 residues. CDR1 is KGHSH and CDR2 is LQKENI in the germline V gene. V lost 3 bases, J lost 2 bases, and 8 bases stayed unmatched. CDR3 DNA: TGTGCCAGCTCACCGGGACAGGGTTTTGGCGGCAATCAGCCCCAGCATTTT. It translates to CASSPGQGFGGNQPQHF. Drawing the rest from reference TRBV18 and TRBJ1-5, the complete variable domain is NAGVMQNPRHLVRRRGQEARLRCSPMKGHSHVYWYRQLPEEGLKFMVYLQKENIIDESGMPKERFSAEFPKEGPSILRIQQVVRGDSAAYFCASSPGQGFGGNQPQHFGDGTRLSIL.

As to this clone: Because the CDR3's place on the DNA is in doubt, the DNA is left out and the CDR3 is given as listed by TCRdb. The chain has TRBV5-4 and TRBJ1-2. The CDR3 has 15 amino acids, counting both end residues. Germline V gene lookup returns CDR1 SGHNT and CDR2 YYREEE (reference sequence). This CDR3 is CASSSSPGSDYGYTF.